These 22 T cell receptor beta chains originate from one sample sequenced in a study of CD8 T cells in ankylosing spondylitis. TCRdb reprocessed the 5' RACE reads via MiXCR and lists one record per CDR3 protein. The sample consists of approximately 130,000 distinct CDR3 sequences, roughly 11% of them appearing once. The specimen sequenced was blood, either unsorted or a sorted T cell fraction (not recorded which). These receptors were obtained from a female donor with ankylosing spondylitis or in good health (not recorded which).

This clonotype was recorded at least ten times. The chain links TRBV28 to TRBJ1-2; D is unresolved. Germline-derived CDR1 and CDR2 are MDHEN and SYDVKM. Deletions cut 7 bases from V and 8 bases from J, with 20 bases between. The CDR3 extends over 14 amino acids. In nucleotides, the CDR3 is TGTGCCAGCACCCTATACGCGCAGGCGAGGGGCTACACCTTC. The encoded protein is CASTLYAQARGYTF.

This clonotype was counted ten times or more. CDR3 sequence (DNA): TGCAGTGCGAAGGGGTGGATGAACACTGAAGCTTTCTTT. Its protein product is CSAKGWMNTEAFF. The J gene is TRBJ1-1, the V gene TRBV20-1, with D perhaps TRBD1 (5 bases). CDR1 and CDR2 (germline): DFQATT, SNEGSKA (reference sequence). Trimming took off 6 bases at V and 0 bases at J, with 11 bases between the two ends. There are 13 residues in the CDR3.

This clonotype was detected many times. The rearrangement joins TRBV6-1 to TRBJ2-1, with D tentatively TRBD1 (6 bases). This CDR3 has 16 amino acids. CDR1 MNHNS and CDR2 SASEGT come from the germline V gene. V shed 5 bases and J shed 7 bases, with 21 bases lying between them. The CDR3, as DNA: TGTGCCAGCAGTCGAGACAGGCTCTTTTTATCGAATGAGCAGTTCTTC. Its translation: CASSRDRLFLSNEQFF.

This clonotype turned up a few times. CDR3 bases: TGTGCCAGCAGCTTAGGGTGGTCAGATACGCAGTATTTT. This translates into CASSLGWSDTQYF. The chain recombines TRBV7-8 with TRBJ2-3; D ambiguous. The germline CDR1 and CDR2 sequences are SGHVS and FQNEAQ. The V and J ends lost 1 base and 4 bases respectively, with 6 bases between them. CDR3 length: 13 residues.

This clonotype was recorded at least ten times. The CDR3 loop reads CASSISPTGTGELFF. The CDR3, as DNA: TGTGCCAGTAGTATTTCCCCGACGGGAACCGGGGAGCTGTTTTTT. The chain carries TRBV19 and TRBJ2-2; tentatively, D is TRBD2 (5 bases). The CDR3 covers 15 residues. The V end lost 3 bases, the J end lost 5 bases, and 13 bases lay between the germline ends. Germline V gives CDR1 LNHDA, CDR2 SQIVND (reference sequence).

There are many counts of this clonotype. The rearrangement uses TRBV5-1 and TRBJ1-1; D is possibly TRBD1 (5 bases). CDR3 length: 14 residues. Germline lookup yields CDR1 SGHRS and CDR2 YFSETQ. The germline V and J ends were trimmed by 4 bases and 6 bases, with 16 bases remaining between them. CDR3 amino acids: CASSQGDLGSEAFF. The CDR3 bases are TGCGCCAGCAGCCAAGGGGATTTAGGGTCTGAAGCTTTCTTT.

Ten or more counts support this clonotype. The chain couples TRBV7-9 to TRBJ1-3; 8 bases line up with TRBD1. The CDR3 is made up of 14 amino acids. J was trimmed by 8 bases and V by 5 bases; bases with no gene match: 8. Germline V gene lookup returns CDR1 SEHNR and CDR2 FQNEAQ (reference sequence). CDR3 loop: CASSIGQGGDTIYF. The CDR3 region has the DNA TGTGCCAGCAGCATTGGACAGGGTGGTGACACCATATATTTT.

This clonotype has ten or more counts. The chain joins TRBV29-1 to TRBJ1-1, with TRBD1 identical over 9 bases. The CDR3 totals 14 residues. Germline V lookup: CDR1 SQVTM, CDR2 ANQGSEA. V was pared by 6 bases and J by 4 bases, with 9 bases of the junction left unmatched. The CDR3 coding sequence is TGCAGCGTCGCCGGGACAGGGAGGGTCACTGAAGCTTTCTTT. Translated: CSVAGTGRVTEAFF.

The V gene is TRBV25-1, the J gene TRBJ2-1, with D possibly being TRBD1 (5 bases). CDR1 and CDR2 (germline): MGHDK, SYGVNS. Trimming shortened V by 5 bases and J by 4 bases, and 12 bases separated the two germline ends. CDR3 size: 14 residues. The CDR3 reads CASSLGVGYNEQFF. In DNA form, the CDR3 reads TGTGCCAGCAGTCTAGGGGTCGGATACAATGAGCAGTTCTTC.

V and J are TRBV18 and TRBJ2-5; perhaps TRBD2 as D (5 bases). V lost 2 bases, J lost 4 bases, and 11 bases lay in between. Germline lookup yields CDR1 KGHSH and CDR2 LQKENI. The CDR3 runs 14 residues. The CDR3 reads CASSPLDEGETQYF. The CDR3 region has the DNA TGTGCCAGCTCACCATTGGACGAGGGAGAGACCCAGTACTTC.

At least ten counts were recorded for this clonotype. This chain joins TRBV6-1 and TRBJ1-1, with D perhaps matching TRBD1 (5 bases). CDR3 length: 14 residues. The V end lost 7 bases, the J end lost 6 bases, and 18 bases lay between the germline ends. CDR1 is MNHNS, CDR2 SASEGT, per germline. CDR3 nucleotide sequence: TGTGCCAGCACGAAAAAGGGGCTGGAACCTGAAGCTTTCTTT. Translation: CASTKKGLEPEAFF.

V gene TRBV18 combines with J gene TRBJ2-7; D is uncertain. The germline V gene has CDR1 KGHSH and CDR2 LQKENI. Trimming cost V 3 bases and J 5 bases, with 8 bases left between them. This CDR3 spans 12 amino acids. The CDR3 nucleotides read TGTGCCAGCTCACCGAGTATAAACGAGCAGTACTTC. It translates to CASSPSINEQYF.

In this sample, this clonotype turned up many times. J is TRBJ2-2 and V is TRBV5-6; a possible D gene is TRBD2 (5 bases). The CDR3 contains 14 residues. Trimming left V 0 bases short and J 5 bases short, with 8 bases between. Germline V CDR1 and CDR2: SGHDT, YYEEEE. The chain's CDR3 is CASSLVLATGELFF. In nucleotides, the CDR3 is TGTGCCAGCAGCTTGGTTCTAGCAACCGGGGAGCTGTTTTTT.

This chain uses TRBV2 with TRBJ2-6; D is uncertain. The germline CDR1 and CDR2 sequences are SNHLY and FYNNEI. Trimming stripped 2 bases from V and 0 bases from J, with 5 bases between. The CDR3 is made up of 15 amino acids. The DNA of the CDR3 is TGTGCCAGCAGTGAAAGGAGCTCTGGGGCCAACGTCCTGACTTTC. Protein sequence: CASSERSSGANVLTF.

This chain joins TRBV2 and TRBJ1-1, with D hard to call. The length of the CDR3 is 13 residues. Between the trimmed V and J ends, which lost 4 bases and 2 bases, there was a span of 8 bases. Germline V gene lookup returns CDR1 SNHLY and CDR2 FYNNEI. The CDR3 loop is CASSVTLNTEAFF. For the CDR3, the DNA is TGTGCCAGCAGTGTGACACTCAACACTGAAGCTTTCTTT.

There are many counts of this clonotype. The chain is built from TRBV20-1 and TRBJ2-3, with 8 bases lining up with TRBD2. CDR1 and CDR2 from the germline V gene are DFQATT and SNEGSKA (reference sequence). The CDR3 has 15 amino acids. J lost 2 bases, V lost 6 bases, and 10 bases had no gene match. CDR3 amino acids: CSATTPGGSTDTQYF. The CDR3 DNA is TGCAGTGCAACCACCCCGGGAGGGTCCACAGATACGCAGTATTTT.

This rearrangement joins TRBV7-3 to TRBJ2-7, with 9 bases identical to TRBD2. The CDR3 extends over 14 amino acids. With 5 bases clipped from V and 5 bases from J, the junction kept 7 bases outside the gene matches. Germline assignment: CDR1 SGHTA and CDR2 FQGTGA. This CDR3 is CASSRGGAADEQYF. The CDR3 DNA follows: TGTGCCAGCAGCCGCGGGGGGGCCGCCGACGAGCAGTACTTC.

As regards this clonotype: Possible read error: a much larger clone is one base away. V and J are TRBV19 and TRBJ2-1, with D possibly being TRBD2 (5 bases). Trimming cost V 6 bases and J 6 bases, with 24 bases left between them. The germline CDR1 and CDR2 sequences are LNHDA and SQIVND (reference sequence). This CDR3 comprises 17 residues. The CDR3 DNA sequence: TGTGCCAGTAGCAACCCCTCCCAAGGGAGTGTATGCAATGAGCAGTTCTTC. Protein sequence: CASSNPSQGSVCNEQFF.

The CDR3 nucleotides read TGCAGTGCTAGAGAAGGACAGATTGAAAAACTGTTTTTT. This gives the protein CSAREGQIEKLFF. The rearrangement uses TRBV20-1 and TRBJ1-4, with TRBD1 as a possible D gene (6 bases). Per the germline V gene, CDR1 is DFQATT and CDR2 is SNEGSKA (reference sequence). Trimming took 0 bases from V and 7 from J, leaving 9 bases between them. CDR3 size: 13 residues.

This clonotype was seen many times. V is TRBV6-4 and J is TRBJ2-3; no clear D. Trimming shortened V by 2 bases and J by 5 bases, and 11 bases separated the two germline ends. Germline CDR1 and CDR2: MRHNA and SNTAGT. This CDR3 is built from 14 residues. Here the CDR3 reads CASSDRPARDTQYF. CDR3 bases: TGTGCCAGCAGTGACCGACCAGCAAGAGATACGCAGTATTTT.

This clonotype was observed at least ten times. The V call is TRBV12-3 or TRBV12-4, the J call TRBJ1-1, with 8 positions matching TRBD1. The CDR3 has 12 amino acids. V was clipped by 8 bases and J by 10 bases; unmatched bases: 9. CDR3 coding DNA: TGTGCCAGCCGGACGGACAGGGCTGGAGCTTTCTTT. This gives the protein CASRTDRAGAFF.

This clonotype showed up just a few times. CDR3 sequence reads: CASSERKNSGNTIYF. Written as DNA, the CDR3 is TGTGCCAGCTCCGAAAGAAAAAACTCTGGAAACACCATATATTTT. The rearrangement uses TRBV18 and TRBJ1-3, with D hard to call. The germline V gene encodes CDR1 KGHSH and CDR2 LQKENI. V lost 6 bases to trimming and J lost 0 bases, with 12 bases between them. This CDR3 contains 15 residues.